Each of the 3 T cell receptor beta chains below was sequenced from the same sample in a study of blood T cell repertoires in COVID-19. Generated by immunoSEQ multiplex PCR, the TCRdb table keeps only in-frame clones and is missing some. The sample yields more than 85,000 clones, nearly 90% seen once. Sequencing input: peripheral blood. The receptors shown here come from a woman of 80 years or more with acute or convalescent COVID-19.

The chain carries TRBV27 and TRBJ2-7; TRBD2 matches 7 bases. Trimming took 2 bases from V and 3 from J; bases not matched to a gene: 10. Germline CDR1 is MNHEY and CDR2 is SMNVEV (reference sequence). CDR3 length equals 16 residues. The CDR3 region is CASSLLAGVPIYEQYF. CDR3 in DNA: TGTGCCAGCAGTTTACTCGCGGGAGTACCGATCTACGAGCAGTACTTC.

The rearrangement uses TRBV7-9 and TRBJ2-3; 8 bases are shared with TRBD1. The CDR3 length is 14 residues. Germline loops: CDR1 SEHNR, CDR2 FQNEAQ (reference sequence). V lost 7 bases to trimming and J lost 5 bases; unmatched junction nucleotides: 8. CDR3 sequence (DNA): TGTGCCAGCACCGCCCAGACAGGGGTAGATACGCAGTATTTT. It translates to CASTAQTGVDTQYF.

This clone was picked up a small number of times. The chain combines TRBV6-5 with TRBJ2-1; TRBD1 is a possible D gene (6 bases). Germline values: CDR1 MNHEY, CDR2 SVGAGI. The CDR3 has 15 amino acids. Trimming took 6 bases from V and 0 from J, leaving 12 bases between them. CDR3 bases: TGTGCCAGCAGGTTCACAGGGAGCTCCTACAATGAGCAGTTCTTC. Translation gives CASRFTGSSYNEQFF.